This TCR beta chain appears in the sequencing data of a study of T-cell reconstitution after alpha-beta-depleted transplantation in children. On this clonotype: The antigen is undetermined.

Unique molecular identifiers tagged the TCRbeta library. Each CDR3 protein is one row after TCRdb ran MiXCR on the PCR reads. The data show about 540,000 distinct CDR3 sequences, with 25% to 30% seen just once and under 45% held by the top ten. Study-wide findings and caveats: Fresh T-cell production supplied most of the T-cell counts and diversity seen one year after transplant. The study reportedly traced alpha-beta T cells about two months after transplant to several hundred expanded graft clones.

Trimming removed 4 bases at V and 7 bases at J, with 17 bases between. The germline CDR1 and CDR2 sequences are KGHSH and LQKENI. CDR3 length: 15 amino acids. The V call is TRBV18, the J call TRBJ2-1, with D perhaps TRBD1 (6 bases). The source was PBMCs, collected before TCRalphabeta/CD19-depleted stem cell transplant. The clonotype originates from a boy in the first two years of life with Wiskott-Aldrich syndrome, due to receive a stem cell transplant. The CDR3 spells CASSQTGPPRNEQFF. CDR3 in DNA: TGTGCCAGCTCACAAACAGGGCCCCCGAGAAATGAGCAGTTCTTC. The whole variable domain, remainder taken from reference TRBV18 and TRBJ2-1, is NAGVMQNPRHLVRRRGQEARLRCSPMKGHSHVYWYRQLPEEGLKFMVYLQKENIIDESGMPKERFSAEFPKEGPSILRIQQVVRGDSAAYFCASSQTGPPRNEQFFGPGTRLTVL.